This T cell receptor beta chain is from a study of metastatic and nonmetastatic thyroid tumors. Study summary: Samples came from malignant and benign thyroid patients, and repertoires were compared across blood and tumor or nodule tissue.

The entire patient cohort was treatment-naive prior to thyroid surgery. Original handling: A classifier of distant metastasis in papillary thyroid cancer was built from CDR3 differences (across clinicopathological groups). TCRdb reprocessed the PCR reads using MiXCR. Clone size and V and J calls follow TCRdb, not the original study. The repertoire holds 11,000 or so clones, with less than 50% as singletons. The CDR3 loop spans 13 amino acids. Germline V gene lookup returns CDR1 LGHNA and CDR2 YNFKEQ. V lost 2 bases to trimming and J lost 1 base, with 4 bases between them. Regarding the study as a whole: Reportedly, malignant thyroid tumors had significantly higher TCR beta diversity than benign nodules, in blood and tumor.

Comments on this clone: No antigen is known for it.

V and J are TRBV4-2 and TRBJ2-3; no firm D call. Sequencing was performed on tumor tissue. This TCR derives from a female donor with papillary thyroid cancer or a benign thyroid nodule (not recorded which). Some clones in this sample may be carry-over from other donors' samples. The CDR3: CASSQWGTDTQYF. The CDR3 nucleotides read TGTGCCAGCAGCCAATGGGGCACAGATACGCAGTATTTT.